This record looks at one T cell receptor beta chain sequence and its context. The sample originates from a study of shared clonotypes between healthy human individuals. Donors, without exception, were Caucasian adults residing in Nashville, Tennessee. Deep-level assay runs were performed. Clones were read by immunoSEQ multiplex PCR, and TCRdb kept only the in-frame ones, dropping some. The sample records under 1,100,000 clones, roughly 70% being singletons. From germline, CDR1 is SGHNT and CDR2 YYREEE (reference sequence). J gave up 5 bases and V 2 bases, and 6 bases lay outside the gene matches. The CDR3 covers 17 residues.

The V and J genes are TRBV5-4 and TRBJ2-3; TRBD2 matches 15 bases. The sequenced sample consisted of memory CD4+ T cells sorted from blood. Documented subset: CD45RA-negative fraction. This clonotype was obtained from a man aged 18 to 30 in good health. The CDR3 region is CASSLGLAGGPEDTQYF. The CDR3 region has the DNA TGTGCCAGCAGCTTAGGACTAGCGGGAGGGCCTGAAGATACGCAGTATTTT.